Listed below are T cell receptor beta chains from one sample, sequenced in a study of shared clonotypes between healthy human individuals. TCRdb's table, derived via immunoSEQ multiplex PCR, lists solely in-frame clones and lacks some. The table has around 1 million clones, 60% to 85% seen once. Material: memory CD4+ T cells sorted from blood. The receptors here all came from a man in his late teens or twenties in good health. Each CDR3 is given with its conserved first and last residue. A D gene is named only where the DNA matches it firmly.

>TRBJ1-4|TRBV2|NA
CASRAPGLTNEKLFF
>TRBJ2-1|TRBV20-1|NA
CSAIRVPEQFF
>TRBJ2-2|TRBV5-8|NA
CASGRRGIGELFF
>TRBJ1-5|TRBV28|NA
CASSLEGKGNQPQHF
>TRBJ2-7|TRBV28|NA
CASSEPGTSSYEQYF
>TRBJ2-5|TRBV5-1|TRBD2
CASRETSGLEETQYF
>TRBJ1-2|TRBV4-3|NA
CASSQDFGSANYGYTF
>TRBJ2-2|TRBV30|NA
CAWTSANTGELFF
>TRBJ2-6|TRBV5-1|TRBD2
CASSPSGGPGGANVLTF
>TRBJ2-7|TRBV30|NA
CAWSPQVYEQYF
>TRBJ1-3|TRBV5-1|NA
CASPPRGGQTGNTIYF
>TRBJ1-2|TRBV30|TRBD1
CAWDRDRGIYTF
>TRBJ2-7|TRBV30|NA
CAWSPSGVGEQYF
>TRBJ1-1|TRBV20-1|NA
CSARDPAFF
>TRBJ1-4|TRBV4-1|NA
CASSYRYDNEKLFF
>TRBJ1-4|TRBV4-1|TRBD1
CASSQIGQGGEKLFF
>TRBJ1-5|TRBV5-4|TRBD1
CASSIDRGPNQPQHF
>TRBJ2-2|TRBV30|TRBD1
CAWKKDRVFGLFF
>TRBJ2-3|TRBV10-3|NA
CATGPSGYSDTQYF
>TRBJ2-3|TRBV4-3|TRBD2
CASSQRTSGTDTQYF
>TRBJ2-3|TRBV10-3|NA
CAISSTGSPSDTQYF
>TRBJ2-5|TRBV30|NA
CAWSRGGANQETQYF
>TRBJ2-1|TRBV9|NA
CASSAGGSSYNEQFF
>TRBJ1-6|TRBV30|NA
CAWNGDPNSPLHF
>TRBJ1-2|TRBV28|NA
CASSLIGWDNYGYTF
>TRBJ1-6|TRBV7-9|NA
CASSLNRVNSPLHF
>TRBJ1-1|TRBV10-2|NA
CASSRHQNTEAFF
>TRBJ1-5|TRBV5-1|NA
CASSLEGSDNQPQHF
>TRBJ1-2|TRBV6-1|NA
CASRDGTFTNYGYTF
>TRBJ2-1|TRBV9|TRBD2
CASTTSGSTDEQFF
>TRBJ1-2|TRBV29-1|NA
CSVASTANNYGYTF
>TRBJ2-7|TRBV18|TRBD2
CASSPRGLAGDSYEQYF
>TRBJ1-6|TRBV6-1|NA
CASSGAVSGWDSPLHF
>TRBJ1-5|TRBV10-3|NA
CAISGGGKNQPQHF
>TRBJ2-5|TRBV5-1|NA
CASSPGLAETQYF
>TRBJ1-1|TRBV29-1|NA
CSVEEGTTEAFF
>TRBJ2-1|TRBV5-1|TRBD2
CASSLGLAVYNEQFF
>TRBJ2-2|TRBV5-4|NA
CASSLGQVYNGELFF
>TRBJ1-4|TRBV4-1|TRBD1
CASSQSSDRGNEKLFF
>TRBJ2-4|TRBV5-1|NA
CASSLEIGSAKNIQYF
>TRBJ2-7|TRBV30|TRBD1
CAWGFQGAHYEQYF
>TRBJ2-2|TRBV6-5|NA
CASSYSTVNTGELFF
>TRBJ2-5|TRBV7-2|TRBD1
CASSLTGWETQYF
>TRBJ2-5|TRBV23-1|TRBD1
CASSPTGTGKETQYF
>TRBJ2-5|TRBV5-1|TRBD2
CASSSSAGGAETQYF
>TRBJ2-5|TRBV11-2|NA
CASSPRGAGVETQYF
>TRBJ1-2|TRBV7-9|NA
CASSSLLGRGYTF
>TRBJ2-5|TRBV5-6|TRBD2
CASSFLAGGKETQYF
>TRBJ2-1|TRBV7-6|TRBD1
CASSPDRDYNEQFF
>TRBJ1-1|TRBV20-1|NA
CSAKAWTEAFF
>TRBJ2-7|TRBV5-1|NA
CASSLNVGGYYEQYF
>TRBJ2-2|TRBV4-3|TRBD1
CASSQEGGHNTGELFF
>TRBJ1-5|TRBV18|TRBD1
CASSTQGAGGQPQHF
>TRBJ1-1|TRBV6-5|NA
CATTWGVNTEAFF
>TRBJ1-5|TRBV7-3|TRBD1
CASSPLTGSHQPQHF
>TRBJ1-1|TRBV11-2|NA
CASSHGGFWATEAFF
>TRBJ2-1|TRBV5-4|NA
CASSHGERQGPYNEQFF
>TRBJ1-6|TRBV28|TRBD1
CASSSPREQGAQLSSYNSPLHF
>TRBJ1-1|TRBV5-1|TRBD1
CASSAWTGVNTEAFF
>TRBJ1-1|TRBV19|NA
CASSIAGGEAFF